Listed below are T cell receptor beta chains from one sample, sequenced in a study of blood T cell repertoires in COVID-19. The method was immunoSEQ multiplex PCR; TCRdb's version includes in-frame clones alone and lacks a portion of them. The profile shows tens of thousands of clones, 65% to 90% of them singletons. Sequenced material: peripheral blood. These receptors were obtained from a man aged 55 to 70 with acute or convalescent COVID-19. CDR3s leave out the opening cysteine and the closing phenylalanine or tryptophan. The order of the fields is clone size, J gene, V gene, CDR3 protein. Not all rows give a size; the values are once, few, many and, for expanded clones, a class.

abundance: NA; j_gene: TRBJ2-3; v_gene: TRBV28; CDR3aa: ASSSGGEGTDTQY
abundance: NA; j_gene: TRBJ2-5; v_gene: TRBV5-8; CDR3aa: ASAWTGNTQY
abundance: NA; j_gene: TRBJ2-5; v_gene: TRBV5-8; CDR3aa: ASSLWQGEETQY
abundance: NA; j_gene: TRBJ1-2; v_gene: TRBV6-5; CDR3aa: ASTGQGHGYT
abundance: NA; j_gene: TRBJ1-1; v_gene: TRBV6-5; CDR3aa: ASSYEPGTAGTEAF
abundance: NA; j_gene: TRBJ2-7; v_gene: TRBV23-1; CDR3aa: ASSQTTGRGRNYEQY
abundance: NA; j_gene: TRBJ2-3; v_gene: TRBV12-5; CDR3aa: ASGPSGGAGTQY
abundance: NA; j_gene: TRBJ2-2; v_gene: TRBV23-1; CDR3aa: ASSFDSPANTGELF
abundance: medium-sized; j_gene: TRBJ2-7; v_gene: TRBV29-1; CDR3aa: SVELVTGGNEQY
abundance: NA; j_gene: TRBJ1-2; v_gene: TRBV5-6; CDR3aa: ASSLGTGFNYGYT
abundance: NA; j_gene: TRBJ2-1; v_gene: TRBV5-1; CDR3aa: ASSLTKSSYNEQF
abundance: NA; j_gene: TRBJ2-5; v_gene: TRBV7-2; CDR3aa: ASSLSSTGAKTQY
abundance: once; j_gene: TRBJ2-1; v_gene: TRBV7-8; CDR3aa: ASSPHIGLSNEQF
abundance: few; j_gene: TRBJ1-5; v_gene: TRBV7-8; CDR3aa: ASSSSSPQPQH
abundance: NA; j_gene: TRBJ2-1; v_gene: TRBV6-5; CDR3aa: ASSYSKQGTEQF
abundance: NA; j_gene: TRBJ2-2; v_gene: TRBV6-1; CDR3aa: ASNRAGGNTGELF
abundance: NA; j_gene: TRBJ1-6; v_gene: TRBV6-5; CDR3aa: ASSYSTQGHSPLH
abundance: NA; j_gene: TRBJ1-1; v_gene: TRBV2; CDR3aa: ASGTQVNTEAF
abundance: NA; j_gene: TRBJ1-5; v_gene: TRBV30; CDR3aa: AWSTSAGRSQPQH
abundance: NA; j_gene: TRBJ1-4; v_gene: TRBV6-5; CDR3aa: ASSSSATNEKLF
abundance: NA; j_gene: TRBJ2-3; v_gene: TRBV3-1/TRBV3-2; CDR3aa: ASSQKGAGGRTDTQY
abundance: few; j_gene: TRBJ1-1; v_gene: TRBV11-2; CDR3aa: ASSGGHSNTEAF
abundance: NA; j_gene: TRBJ2-3; v_gene: TRBV19; CDR3aa: ASSIQGSDTQY
abundance: once; j_gene: TRBJ2-7; v_gene: TRBV7-2; CDR3aa: ASSLGGQKHYEQY
abundance: few; j_gene: TRBJ1-4; v_gene: TRBV7-2; CDR3aa: ASSKDRGRAEKLF
abundance: few; j_gene: TRBJ2-1; v_gene: TRBV4-1; CDR3aa: ASSVSGGPNEQF
abundance: NA; j_gene: TRBJ2-5; v_gene: TRBV20-1; CDR3aa: SASKSGGAKETQY
abundance: NA; j_gene: TRBJ2-2; v_gene: TRBV7-7; CDR3aa: ASSLSQGAGGELF
abundance: NA; j_gene: TRBJ2-1; v_gene: TRBV6-5; CDR3aa: ASSYSMRGSYNEQF
abundance: NA; j_gene: TRBJ2-5; v_gene: TRBV11-2; CDR3aa: ASSLLLAGGPGQETQY
abundance: NA; j_gene: TRBJ2-1; v_gene: TRBV24-1; CDR3aa: ATSNSGGAWNEQF
abundance: NA; j_gene: TRBJ2-3; v_gene: TRBV7-9; CDR3aa: ASSPGTGGTDTQY